The rows below give T cell receptor beta chains drawn from one sample of a study of T cells after yellow fever vaccination. TCRdb called the 5' RACE reads again in MiXCR, with one record for every CDR3 protein. The table has some 160,000 distinct CDR3 sequences, 6.5% to 8.5% seen once; the top ten hold around 2.3%. Material: CD4+ T cells sorted from PBMCs, obtained 5 to 6 days after the first yellow fever vaccination. These receptors all stem from a man between 18 and 35 years old who received the YFV17D yellow fever vaccine. The CDR3 runs from the conserved cysteine through the conserved F or W. D genes are given only for firm matches. Not all rows give a size; the values are once, few, many and, for expanded clones, a class.

CDR3 length	D gene	clone size	V gene	J gene	CDR3 protein	CDR3 DNA
14	-	few	TRBV20-1	TRBJ2-7	CSARVRGPSYEQYF	TGCAGTGCTAGAGTTCGGGGACCCTCCTACGAGCAGTACTTC
15	TRBD1	-	TRBV6-2/TRBV6-3	TRBJ1-5	CASSFGTGVFQPQHF	TGTGCCAGCAGCTTCGGGACAGGGGTGTTTCAGCCCCAGCATTTT
15	-	many	TRBV10-1	TRBJ2-7	CASSEPWLIAYEQYF	TGCGCCAGCAGTGAGCCGTGGCTGATAGCCTACGAGCAGTACTTC
15	-	many	TRBV5-1	TRBJ2-3	CASSLQGLQVDTQYF	TGCGCCAGCAGCTTGCAAGGATTGCAGGTGGATACGCAGTATTTT
16	TRBD1	-	TRBV5-1	TRBJ1-4	CASSLRPTGSNEKLFF	TGCGCCAGCAGCTTGAGGCCGACAGGGTCTAATGAAAAACTGTTTTTT
12	-	many	TRBV7-2	TRBJ2-2	CASSPMGGELFF	TGTGCCAGCAGTCCGATGGGCGGGGAGCTGTTTTTT
12	-	many	TRBV4-1	TRBJ1-2	CASSQGRYGYTF	TGCGCCAGCAGCCAGGGAAGGTATGGCTACACCTTC
17	-	many	TRBV7-6	TRBJ2-1	CASTLRDPGSSYNEQFF	TGTGCCAGCACCCTCCGGGACCCCGGGAGCTCCTACAATGAGCAGTTCTTC
13	TRBD1	few	TRBV20-1	TRBJ1-5	CSATGGNNQPQHF	TGCAGTGCTACAGGGGGTAACAATCAGCCCCAGCATTTT
16	-	many	TRBV19	TRBJ1-2	CASSIDGAAQNYGYTF	TGTGCCAGTAGTATAGATGGGGCAGCACAAAACTATGGCTACACCTTC
15	-	many	TRBV2	TRBJ2-6	CASRGLRSGANVLTF	TGTGCCAGCAGAGGACTGCGCTCTGGGGCCAACGTCCTGACTTTC
18	-	many	TRBV4-1	TRBJ2-4	CASSPVLGGTLAKNIQYF	TGCGCCAGCAGCCCAGTGCTTGGGGGGACCCTAGCCAAAAACATTCAGTACTTC
13	-	many	TRBV27	TRBJ1-1	CASSFLGQNEAFF	TGTGCCAGCAGTTTCTTAGGTCAGAATGAAGCTTTCTTT
15	TRBD2	many	TRBV7-2	TRBJ2-3	CASSLVAGAGDTQYF	TGTGCCAGCAGCTTAGTAGCGGGGGCTGGGGATACGCAGTATTTT